Following are 10 T cell receptor beta chains from one sample sequenced in a study of blood T cell repertoires in COVID-19. Using immunoSEQ multiplex PCR, the repertoire was profiled, and TCRdb retains in-frame clones only, with some absent. The sample consists of 200,000 to 300,000 clones, about 90% of them appearing once. Input material: peripheral blood. The receptor source for this set is a woman aged 40-49 years who had recovered from COVID-19.

The genes are TRBV7-9 and TRBJ1-1, with TRBD1 as a possible D gene (5 bases). The CDR3 totals 19 residues. CDR1 is SEHNR and CDR2 is FQNEAQ in the germline V gene (reference sequence). V shed 1 base and J shed 1 base, with 22 bases lying between them. Here the CDR3 reads CASSLGLSRALFGNTEAFF. The DNA for the CDR3 is TGTGCCAGCAGCTTAGGGCTATCCAGGGCGCTGTTTGGGAACACTGAAGCTTTCTTT.

V gene TRBV5-1 combines with J gene TRBJ2-2, with 12 bases matching TRBD2. The V gene end was trimmed by 3 bases and the J gene end by 6 bases; junction bases not matched to a gene: 9. CDR1 is SGHRS, CDR2 YFSETQ, per germline. The CDR3 length is 17 residues. CDR3: CASSSRTSGGMSGELFF. CDR3 bases: TGCGCCAGCAGCTCGCGCACTAGCGGGGGGATGTCCGGGGAGCTGTTTTTT.

CDR3 sequence (DNA): TGTGCCAGCAGCCAGGGGGGCTACCCCTCCTACGAGCAGTACTTC. It encodes CASSQGGYPSYEQYF. The chain joins TRBV9 to TRBJ2-7; TRBD1 might be the D (7 bases). The ends were cut back, 4 bases at V and 0 bases at J, with 14 bases in the middle. The CDR3 totals 15 residues. Germline loops: CDR1 SGDLS, CDR2 YYNGEE.

The chain couples TRBV6-5 to TRBJ2-7; D unclear. Trimming cost V 2 bases and J 0 bases, with 5 bases left between them. Germline V gene lookup returns CDR1 MNHEY and CDR2 SVGAGI. The CDR3 is 13 residues long. The CDR3 DNA reads TGTGCCAGCAGTTACCTGTTCTCCTACGAGCAGTACTTC. This codes for CASSYLFSYEQYF.

CDR3 protein: CASSLFPGGLNTEAFF. The CDR3, as DNA: TGTGCCAGCAGCTTATTTCCAGGGGGCCTGAACACTGAAGCTTTCTTT. This chain joins TRBV7-9 and TRBJ1-1; TRBD1 agrees at 8 bases. Trimming at V came to 2 bases and at J to 0 bases, leaving 5 bases not matched to a gene. Germline CDR1 reads SEHNR; CDR2 reads FQNEAQ (reference sequence). The CDR3 is 16 amino acids.

The chain links TRBV2 to TRBJ1-6; 7 positions match TRBD1. V lost 5 bases and J lost 7; bases outside the gene matches: 8. Germline CDR1 is SNHLY and CDR2 is FYNNEI. The CDR3 has 15 amino acids. The CDR3 sequence: CASSLLQGTNSPLHF. In DNA, the CDR3 is TGTGCCAGCAGTCTACTACAGGGGACAAATTCACCCCTCCACTTT.

This clone was observed a few times. V and J are TRBV20-1 and TRBJ1-4; no reliable D call. V was shortened by 3 bases and J by 4 bases, with 9 bases between the two germline ends. The CDR3 runs to 13 residues. Germline V gene lookup returns CDR1 DFQATT and CDR2 SNEGSKA (reference sequence). This CDR3 reads CSASGLINEKLFF. The DNA for the CDR3 is TGCAGTGCTAGTGGACTGATTAATGAAAAACTGTTTTTT.

The chain couples TRBV5-1 to TRBJ2-2; 7 bases map to TRBD1. Germline trimming cut 4 bases from V and 4 bases from J; bases unmatched to any gene: 10. Germline V gene lookup returns CDR1 SGHRS and CDR2 YFSETQ. The CDR3 is made up of 16 amino acids. The CDR3 reads CASSPTDRVPTGELFF. The DNA for the CDR3 is TGCGCCAGCAGCCCCACTGACAGGGTCCCCACCGGGGAGCTGTTTTTT.

CDR3 in amino acids: CASRGTGKNTEAFF. Written as DNA, the CDR3 is TGTGCCAGCAGGGGGACAGGGAAAAACACTGAAGCTTTCTTT. V and J are TRBV25-1 and TRBJ1-1, with 9 bases lining up with TRBD1. In germline, CDR1 is MGHDK, CDR2 SYGVNS. V dropped 6 bases and J dropped 2; count of bases not matched to a gene: 4. The CDR3 covers 14 residues.

The V call is TRBV5-1, the J call TRBJ1-2, with D maybe TRBD1 (5 bases). Germline CDR1 is SGHRS and CDR2 is YFSETQ. V gave up 4 bases and J gave up 2 bases, with 12 bases separating them. CDR3 length equals 14 residues. CDR3 amino acids: CASSRLAGNYGYTF. The CDR3 DNA sequence: TGCGCCAGCAGCCGCCTGGCAGGGAACTATGGCTACACCTTC.